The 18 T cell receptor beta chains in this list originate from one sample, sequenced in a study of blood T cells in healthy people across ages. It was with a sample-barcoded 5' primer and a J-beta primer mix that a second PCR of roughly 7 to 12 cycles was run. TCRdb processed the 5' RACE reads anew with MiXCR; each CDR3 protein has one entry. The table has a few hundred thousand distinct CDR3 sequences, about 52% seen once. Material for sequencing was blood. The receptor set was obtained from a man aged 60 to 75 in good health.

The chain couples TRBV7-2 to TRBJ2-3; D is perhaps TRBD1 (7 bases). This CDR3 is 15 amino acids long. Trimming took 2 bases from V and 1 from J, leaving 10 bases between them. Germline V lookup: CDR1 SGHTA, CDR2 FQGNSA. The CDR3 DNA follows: TGTGCCAGCAGCTTAAGCAGGGGGGGCACAGATACGCAGTATTTT. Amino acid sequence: CASSLSRGGTDTQYF.

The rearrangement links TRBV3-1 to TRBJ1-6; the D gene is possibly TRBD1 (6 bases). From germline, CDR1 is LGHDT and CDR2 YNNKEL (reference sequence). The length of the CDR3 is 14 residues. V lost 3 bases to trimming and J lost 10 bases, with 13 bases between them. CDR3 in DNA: TGTGCCAGCAGCCACAGGGGAGGGGAATCACCCCTCCACTTT. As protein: CASSHRGGESPLHF.

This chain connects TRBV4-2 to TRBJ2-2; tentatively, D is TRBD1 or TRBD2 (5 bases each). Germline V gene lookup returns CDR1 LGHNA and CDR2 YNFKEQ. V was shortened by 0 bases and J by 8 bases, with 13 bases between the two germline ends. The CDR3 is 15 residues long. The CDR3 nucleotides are TGTGCCAGCAGCCAAGATCGTGAGGGACGAGGGGAGCTGTTTTTT. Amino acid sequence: CASSQDREGRGELFF.

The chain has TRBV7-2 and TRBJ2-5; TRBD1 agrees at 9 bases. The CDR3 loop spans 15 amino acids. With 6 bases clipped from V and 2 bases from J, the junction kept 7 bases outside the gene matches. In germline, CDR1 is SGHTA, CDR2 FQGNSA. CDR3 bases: TGTGCCAGCAGAAAAGGGACAGGGAGTCAAGAGACCCAGTACTTC. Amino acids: CASRKGTGSQETQYF.

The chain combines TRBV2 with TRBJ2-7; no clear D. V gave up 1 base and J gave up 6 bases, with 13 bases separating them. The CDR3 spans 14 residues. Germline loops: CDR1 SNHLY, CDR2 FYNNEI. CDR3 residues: CASSEVARVFEQYF. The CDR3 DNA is TGTGCCAGCAGTGAAGTGGCTAGGGTCTTCGAGCAGTACTTC.

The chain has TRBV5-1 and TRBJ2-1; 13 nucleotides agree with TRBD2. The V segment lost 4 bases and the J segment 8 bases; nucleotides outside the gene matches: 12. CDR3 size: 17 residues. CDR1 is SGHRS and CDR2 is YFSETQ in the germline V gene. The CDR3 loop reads CASSPSRTSGGADEQFF. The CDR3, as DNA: TGCGCCAGCAGCCCCTCTCGGACTAGCGGGGGAGCGGATGAGCAGTTCTTC.

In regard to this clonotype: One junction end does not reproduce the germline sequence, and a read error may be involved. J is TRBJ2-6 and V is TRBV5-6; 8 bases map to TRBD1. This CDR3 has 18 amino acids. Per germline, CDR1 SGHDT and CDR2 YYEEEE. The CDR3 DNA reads TGCGCCACACGGGGACAGGCCCTCACTAACTCTGGGGCCAACGTCCTGACTTTC. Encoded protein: CATRGQALTNSGANVLTF. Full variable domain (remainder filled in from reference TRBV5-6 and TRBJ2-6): DAGVTQSPTHLIKTRGQQVTLRCSPKSGHDTVSWYQQALGQGPQFIFQYYEEEERQRGNFPDRFSGHQFPNYSSELNVNALLLGDSALYLCATRGQALTNSGANVLTFGAGSRLTVL.

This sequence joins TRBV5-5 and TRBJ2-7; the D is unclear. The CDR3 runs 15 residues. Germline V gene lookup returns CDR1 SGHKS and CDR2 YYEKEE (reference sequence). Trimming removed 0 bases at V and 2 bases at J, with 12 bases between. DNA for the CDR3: TGTGCCAGCAGCTTGGAGAGAGGAGTCACCTACGAGCAGTACTTC. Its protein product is CASSLERGVTYEQYF.

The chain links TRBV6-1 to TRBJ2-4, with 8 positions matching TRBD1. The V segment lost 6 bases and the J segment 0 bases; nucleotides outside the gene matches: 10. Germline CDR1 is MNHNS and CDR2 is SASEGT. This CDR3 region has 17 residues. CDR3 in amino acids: CASSHGQGLLAKNIQYF. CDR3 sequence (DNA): TGTGCCAGCAGCCATGGACAGGGTCTTCTAGCCAAAAACATTCAGTACTTC.

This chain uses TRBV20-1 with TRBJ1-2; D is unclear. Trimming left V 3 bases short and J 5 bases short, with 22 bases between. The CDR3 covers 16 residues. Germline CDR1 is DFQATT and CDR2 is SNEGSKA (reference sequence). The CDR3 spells CSASKVVGLGNYGYTF. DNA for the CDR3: TGCAGTGCTAGCAAAGTCGTGGGTTTGGGGAATTATGGCTACACCTTC.

The CDR3 loop is CASSASRSDEQFF. The DNA for the CDR3 is TGTGCCAGCAGTGCCTCGAGATCGGATGAGCAGTTCTTC. V is TRBV6-6 and J is TRBJ2-1, with D hard to call. CDR1 MNHNY and CDR2 SVGAGI come from the germline V gene (reference sequence). V was pared by 5 bases and J by 8 bases, with 13 bases between. The CDR3 totals 13 residues.

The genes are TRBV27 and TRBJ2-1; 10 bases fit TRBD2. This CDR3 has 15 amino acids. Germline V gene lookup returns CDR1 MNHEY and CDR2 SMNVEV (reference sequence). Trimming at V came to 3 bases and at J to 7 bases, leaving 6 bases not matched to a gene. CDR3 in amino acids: CASSFGGLASNEQFF. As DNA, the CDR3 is TGTGCCAGCAGTTTCGGGGGACTAGCGTCAAATGAGCAGTTCTTC.

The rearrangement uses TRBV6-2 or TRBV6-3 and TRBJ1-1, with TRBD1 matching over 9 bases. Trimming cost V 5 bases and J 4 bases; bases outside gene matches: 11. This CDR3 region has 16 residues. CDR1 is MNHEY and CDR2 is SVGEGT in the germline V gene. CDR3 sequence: CASSKTNRGRGTEAFF. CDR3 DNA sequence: TGTGCCAGCAGTAAGACTAACAGGGGGCGCGGCACTGAAGCTTTCTTT.

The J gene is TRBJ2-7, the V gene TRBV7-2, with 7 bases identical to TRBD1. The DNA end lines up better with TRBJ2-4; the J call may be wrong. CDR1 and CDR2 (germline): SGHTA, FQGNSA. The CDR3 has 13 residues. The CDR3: CASSLTGLNIQYF. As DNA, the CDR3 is TGTGCCAGCAGCTTGACAGGGTTAAACATTCAGTACTTC.

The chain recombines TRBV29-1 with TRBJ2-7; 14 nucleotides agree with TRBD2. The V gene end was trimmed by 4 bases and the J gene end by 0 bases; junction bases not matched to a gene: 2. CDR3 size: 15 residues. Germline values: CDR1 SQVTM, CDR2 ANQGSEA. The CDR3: CSVGLAGGPSYEQYF. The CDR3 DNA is TGCAGCGTTGGACTAGCGGGAGGGCCCTCCTACGAGCAGTACTTC.

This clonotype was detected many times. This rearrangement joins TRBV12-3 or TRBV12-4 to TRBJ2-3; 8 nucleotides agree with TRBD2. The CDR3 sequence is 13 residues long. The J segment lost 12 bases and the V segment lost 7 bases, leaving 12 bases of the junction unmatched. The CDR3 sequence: CASIAGGLAFQYF. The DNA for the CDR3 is TGTGCCAGCATCGCGGGGGGCCTAGCATTTCAGTATTTT.

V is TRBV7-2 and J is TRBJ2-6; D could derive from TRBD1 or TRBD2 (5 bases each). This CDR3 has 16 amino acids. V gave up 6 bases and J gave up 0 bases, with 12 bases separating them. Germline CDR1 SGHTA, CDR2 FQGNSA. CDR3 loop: CASRGTVSSGANVLTF. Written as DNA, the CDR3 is TGTGCCAGCAGAGGGACGGTCAGCTCTGGGGCCAACGTCCTGACTTTC.

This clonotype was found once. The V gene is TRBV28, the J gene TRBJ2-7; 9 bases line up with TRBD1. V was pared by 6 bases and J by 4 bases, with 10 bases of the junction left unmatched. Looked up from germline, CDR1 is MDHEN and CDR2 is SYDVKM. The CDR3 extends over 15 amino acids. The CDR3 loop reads CASSLQGTGRYEQYF. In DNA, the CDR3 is TGTGCCAGCAGCTTGCAAGGGACAGGGAGATACGAGCAGTACTTC.